These 29 T cell receptor beta chains were sequenced from one sample in a study of cytomegalovirus exposure and HLA in healthy donors. The PCR was carried out with 60 Vbeta primers and 13 Jbeta primers. The protocol was immunoSEQ multiplex PCR, while the TCRdb copy is restricted to in-frame clones and leaves out a portion. Among approximately 240,000 clones listed, roughly 90% were seen once. The sample comprised PBMCs. Receptors were obtained from a woman between 18 and 29 years old in good health and CMV-seronegative.

The genes are TRBV6-5 and TRBJ2-7, with a weak D call TRBD1 (6 bases). The CDR3 has 14 amino acids. Germline V gene data show CDR1 as MNHEY and CDR2 as SVGAGI. V was trimmed by 1 base and J by 3 bases, leaving 10 bases between them. This CDR3 is CASSYWDTNYEQYF. The CDR3 nucleotides read TGTGCCAGCAGTTACTGGGACACCAACTACGAGCAGTACTTC.

V gene TRBV7-6 combines with J gene TRBJ2-3; 7 bases are shared with TRBD1. The V gene's germline CDR1 is SGHVS and CDR2 FNYEAQ. The CDR3 totals 14 residues. Unmatched junction bases numbered 5, after V lost 4 bases and J lost 4 bases. DNA of the CDR3: TGTGCCAGCAGCTCCCTGACAGGGCCAGATACGCAGTATTTT. Translating it yields CASSSLTGPDTQYF.

The rearrangement links TRBV13 to TRBJ2-7; D is undetermined. The ends were cut back, 0 bases at V and 0 bases at J, with 6 bases in the middle. The CDR3 loop spans 14 amino acids. Germline loops: CDR1 PRHDT, CDR2 FYEKMQ (reference sequence). The CDR3 DNA follows: TGTGCCAGCAGCTTAGGGCAGGCCTCCTACGAGCAGTACTTC. Translated, it gives CASSLGQASYEQYF.

The count of this clone is one. CDR3 sequence (DNA): TGCAGCGTTGAGGGGACTACCTCATGGAAGTATTTT. Its translation is CSVEGTTSWKYF. The chain combines TRBV29-1 with TRBJ2-3, with 7 bases fitting TRBD2. This CDR3 is built from 12 residues. Germline V gene lookup returns CDR1 SQVTM and CDR2 ANQGSEA. V shed 3 bases and J 13 bases; nucleotides not matched to a gene: 10.

The chain combines TRBV7-7 with TRBJ2-7, with 9 bases lining up with TRBD2. Germline trimming cut 4 bases from V and 3 bases from J; bases unmatched to any gene: 4. The length of the CDR3 is 14 residues. Germline V gene sequence: CDR1 SSHAT, CDR2 FNYEAQ (reference sequence). CDR3 in amino acids: CASSSQAGGYEQYF. CDR3 nucleotide sequence: TGTGCCAGCAGCTCCCAAGCGGGAGGCTACGAGCAGTACTTC.

V usage is TRBV6-5 and J usage is TRBJ1-5; D may be TRBD1 (6 bases). V dropped 4 bases and J dropped 2 bases, with 15 bases sitting between them. Germline lookup yields CDR1 MNHEY and CDR2 SVGAGI. The CDR3 length is 16 residues. Here the CDR3 DNA reads TGTGCCAGCAGTTCTAGGGGGATGGCAGGCAATCAGCCCCAGCATTTT. Protein sequence: CASSSRGMAGNQPQHF.

The chain carries TRBV6-5 and TRBJ1-2; the match to TRBD1 covers 7 bases. The CDR3 extends over 15 amino acids. Unmatched junction bases numbered 11, after V lost 9 bases and J lost 1 base. Germline V gives CDR1 MNHEY, CDR2 SVGAGI. The CDR3 DNA reads as TGTGCCAGTGAGGGGCGACAGGGAATTAACTATGGCTACACCTTC. It yields the protein CASEGRQGINYGYTF.

This chain uses TRBV19 with TRBJ1-2; D is unclear. From germline, CDR1 is LNHDA and CDR2 SQIVND (reference sequence). Trimming took 7 bases from V and 5 from J, leaving 14 bases between them. This CDR3 is 13 amino acids long. The CDR3, as DNA: TGTGCCAGTAATTCGTACGCCCGGTATGGCTACACCTTC. Protein: CASNSYARYGYTF.

Regarding this clone: The junction and the germline gene differ at one end; a read error may be behind it. The chain carries TRBV6-7 and TRBJ2-5; D unclear. TRBV6-7 qualifies as an ORF whose function is uncertain. This CDR3 contains 8 residues. CDR3 DNA: TGTGCCAGCAGCCGGTTAGACTTC. Translation: CASSRLDF.

The chain combines TRBV7-9 with TRBJ2-5; 7 nucleotides agree with TRBD2. The CDR3 spans 13 residues. Per the germline V gene, CDR1 is SEHNR and CDR2 is FQNEAQ (reference sequence). J was trimmed by 4 bases and V by 8 bases; bases with no gene match: 7. CDR3 coding DNA: TGTGCCAGCCTCGGGGGGTTAAGAGAGACCCAGTACTTC. It codes for CASLGGLRETQYF.

The rearrangement joins TRBV7-9 to TRBJ2-5; TRBD2 matches 12 bases. The J call may be incorrect, as the DNA end agrees better with TRBJ2-7. Germline V lookup: CDR1 SEHNR, CDR2 FQNEAQ (reference sequence). The CDR3 length is 14 residues. CDR3 DNA sequence: TGTGCCAGCAGCCCGACTAGCGGGAGATACGAGCAGTACTTC. This encodes CASSPTSGRYEQYF.

The V call is TRBV2, the J call TRBJ1-3; 7 nucleotides match TRBD1. The trim removed 0 bases at V and 8 bases at J, leaving 7 bases unmatched. Germline CDR1 and CDR2: SNHLY and FYNNEI. The CDR3 sequence is 15 residues long. The chain's CDR3 is CASSEALDRSYTIYF. Here the CDR3 DNA reads TGTGCCAGCAGTGAAGCTTTGGACAGGAGTTACACCATATATTTT.

The gene calls are TRBV4-3 and TRBJ2-7; the match to TRBD2 covers 11 bases. Germline V gene sequence: CDR1 LGHNA, CDR2 YSLEER. The length of the CDR3 is 15 residues. The junction had 3 bases not matched to a gene; V was cut back by 3 bases and J by 2 bases. CDR3 residues: CASSQLAGGAYEQYF. CDR3 bases: TGCGCCAGCAGCCAGTTAGCGGGAGGGGCCTACGAGCAGTACTTC.

The chain is built from TRBV19 and TRBJ2-4; D is undetermined. The CDR3 is 16 amino acids. V lost 2 bases and J lost 9, with 20 bases in between. Germline values: CDR1 LNHDA, CDR2 SQIVND (reference sequence). The CDR3 spells CASSIKAGLAIGIQYF. Written as DNA, the CDR3 is TGTGCCAGTAGTATAAAGGCAGGCTTGGCCATAGGCATTCAGTACTTC.

The V and J genes are TRBV4-2 and TRBJ2-1; 9 positions match TRBD2. The CDR3 contains 16 residues. Unmatched junction bases numbered 8, after V lost 5 bases and J lost 3 bases. Germline lookup yields CDR1 LGHNA and CDR2 YNFKEQ. This chain's CDR3 is CASSFGLAGNYNEQFF. The CDR3 region has the DNA TGTGCCAGCAGCTTTGGGCTAGCGGGGAACTACAATGAGCAGTTCTTC.

This rearrangement joins TRBV5-1 to TRBJ2-5; tentatively, D is TRBD2 (5 bases). The CDR3 length is 17 residues. Trimming stripped 0 bases from V and 0 bases from J, with 15 bases between. CDR1 SGHRS and CDR2 YFSETQ come from the germline V gene. The CDR3 DNA follows: TGCGCCAGCAGCTTGGGTAGTGTTTCGGGGTACCAAGAGACCCAGTACTTC. Residues: CASSLGSVSGYQETQYF.

The V gene is TRBV9, the J gene TRBJ2-2, with 13 bases aligning to TRBD2. The V and J ends lost 2 bases and 3 bases, in that order; junction bases with no gene match: 1. CDR1 is SGDLS and CDR2 is YYNGEE in the germline V gene. The CDR3 contains 16 residues. The CDR3 spells CASSVTSGRDTGELFF. The CDR3 DNA reads as TGTGCCAGCAGCGTTACTAGCGGGAGGGACACCGGGGAGCTGTTTTTT.

The J gene is TRBJ2-2, the V gene TRBV5-6; 9 nucleotides line up with TRBD1. The V gene's germline CDR1 is SGHDT and CDR2 YYEEEE. J was trimmed by 3 bases and V by 4 bases; bases with no gene match: 10. The CDR3 runs to 17 residues. Here the CDR3 reads CASSRNDRGSDTGELFF. The CDR3 DNA reads as TGTGCCAGCAGCAGGAATGACAGGGGGTCGGACACCGGGGAGCTGTTTTTT. The whole variable domain, filled in from reference TRBV5-6 and TRBJ2-2, reads DAGVTQSPTHLIKTRGQQVTLRCSPKSGHDTVSWYQQALGQGPQFIFQYYEEEERQRGNFPDRFSGHQFPNYSSELNVNALLLGDSALYLCASSRNDRGSDTGELFFGEGSRLTVL.

As for this clone: Lacking the conserved final phenylalanine or tryptophan, this CDR3 likely reflects a read error. It is unclear where the CDR3 begins or ends on the DNA, so no DNA is shown, and the CDR3 is as TCRdb lists it. V usage is TRBV25-1 and J usage is TRBJ2-7; the table names TRBD2, a call not compared with the DNA. Germline CDR1 is MGHDK and CDR2 is SYGVNS. Inclusive of both ends, the CDR3 amounts to 12 amino acids. The CDR3 sequence is CASSLTPGEHYL.

The rearrangement links TRBV9 to TRBJ2-7, with 7 positions matching TRBD1. CDR1 SGDLS and CDR2 YYNGEE come from the germline V gene. V was clipped by 1 base and J by 3 bases; unmatched bases: 7. CDR3 length: 15 amino acids. The CDR3 protein is CASSVSTGANYEQYF. DNA for the CDR3: TGTGCCAGCAGCGTAAGCACAGGGGCCAACTACGAGCAGTACTTC.

CDR3 sequence (DNA): TGTGCCAGCTCACCCCCCGCGAGGGCGGACACTGAAGCTTTCTTT. This gives the protein CASSPPARADTEAFF. The chain carries TRBV18 and TRBJ1-1; D gene uncertain. Between the trimmed V and J ends, which lost 3 bases and 3 bases, there was a span of 14 bases. Germline CDR1 and CDR2: KGHSH and LQKENI. The CDR3 runs 15 residues.

The CDR3 sequence: CASKQTSGNTGELFF. The DNA of the CDR3 is TGTGCCAGCAAACAGACTAGCGGGAACACCGGGGAGCTGTTTTTT. This chain links TRBV25-1 with TRBJ2-2; 9 bases map to TRBD2. CDR3 length: 15 residues. The V segment lost 7 bases and the J segment 1 base; nucleotides outside the gene matches: 4. CDR1 and CDR2 from the germline V gene are MGHDK and SYGVNS.

V and J are TRBV9 and TRBJ2-1; possibly TRBD2 for D (5 bases). Per the germline V gene, CDR1 is SGDLS and CDR2 is YYNGEE. The CDR3 runs to 16 residues. The V gene lost 0 bases and the J gene lost 4 bases, with 14 bases spanning the gap. The CDR3 here is CASSVGQGRDYNEQFF. The CDR3, as DNA: TGTGCCAGCAGCGTAGGTCAAGGGAGAGATTACAATGAGCAGTTCTTC. Full variable domain (remainder filled in from reference TRBV9 and TRBJ2-1): DSGVTQTPKHLITATGQRVTLRCSPRSGDLSVYWYQQSLDQGLQFLIQYYNGEERAKGNILERFSAQQFPDLHSELNLSSLELGDSALYFCASSVGQGRDYNEQFFGPGTRLTVL.

This sequence joins TRBV5-1 and TRBJ1-4, with D hard to call. The CDR3 sequence is 15 residues long. Germline V gives CDR1 SGHRS, CDR2 YFSETQ. V was cut by 4 bases and J by 3 bases, with 13 bases left in between. CDR3 sequence (DNA): TGCGCCAGCAGCGCGATGGACTTGGCTAATGAAAAACTGTTTTTT. The encoded protein is CASSAMDLANEKLFF.

This clone has only one observation. This rearrangement joins TRBV25-1 to TRBJ2-5; a weak D match, TRBD1 (5 bases). The CDR3 spans 13 residues. Per germline, CDR1 MGHDK and CDR2 SYGVNS. Trimming pared 2 bases from V and 4 bases from J, leaving 8 bases between. The CDR3 protein is CASSEGAVETQYF. The CDR3 region has the DNA TGTGCCAGCAGTGAAGGGGCAGTAGAGACCCAGTACTTC.

V is TRBV4-1 and J is TRBJ2-2; 7 bases are shared with TRBD2. The V and J ends lost 4 bases and 5 bases, in that order; junction bases with no gene match: 10. Germline CDR1 is MGHRA and CDR2 is YSYEKL. This CDR3 has 16 amino acids. CDR3 region: CASSPRGGSNTGELFF. DNA of the CDR3: TGCGCCAGCAGCCCCCGGGGCGGGAGCAATACCGGGGAGCTGTTTTTT.

The rearrangement uses TRBV7-3 and TRBJ2-3, with 7 positions matching TRBD1. In germline, CDR1 is SGHTA, CDR2 FQGTGA. The CDR3 contains 15 residues. V lost 0 bases, J lost 3 bases, and 3 bases stayed unmatched. CDR3: CASSLTGGKTDTQYF. CDR3 coding DNA: TGTGCCAGCAGCTTAACAGGGGGCAAGACAGATACGCAGTATTTT.

The V gene is TRBV15, the J gene TRBJ1-2; weak D call: TRBD1 (5 bases). Trimming cost V 8 bases and J 6 bases, with 13 bases left between them. CDR1 LNHNV and CDR2 YYDKDF come from the germline V gene (reference sequence). This CDR3 has 12 amino acids. The CDR3 nucleotides read TGTGCCACCTCCGGGGGTTACGATGGCTACACCTTC. Amino acid sequence: CATSGGYDGYTF.

The chain uses TRBV5-8 and TRBJ1-5; the D gene is possibly TRBD1 (6 bases). V shed 4 bases and J shed 0 bases, with 11 bases lying between them. There are 15 residues in the CDR3. Germline assignment: CDR1 SGHTS and CDR2 YDEGEE. The CDR3 nucleotides are TGTGCCAGCAGCCCCGGGACATATAGCAATCAGCCCCAGCATTTT. This gives the protein CASSPGTYSNQPQHF.